This T cell receptor (beta chain) emerged from a study of long-term antiretroviral therapy in people with HIV. Germline CDR1 is MDHEN and CDR2 is SYDVKM. V dropped 5 bases and J dropped 4 bases, with 3 bases sitting between them. This CDR3 is 10 amino acids long. The assay used was immunoSEQ (version v3.0), run at survey level. Profiling relied on immunoSEQ multiplex PCR, and the TCRdb table lists in-frame clones only, not all of them. The sample carries fewer than 45,000 clones, roughly four fifths recorded once. The source was unsorted PBMCs, collected 0.3 years after starting antiretroviral therapy. The clonotype was recovered from a man between 18 and 29 years old with HIV. The chain recombines TRBV28 with TRBJ2-7; D ambiguous. The CDR3 reads CASSGYEQYF. In nucleotides, the CDR3 is TGTGCCAGCAGTGGATACGAGCAGTACTTC.